This entry concerns a single TCR beta chain. As processed by the authors: Because ImmunoSEQ provided only junction sequences with no quality scores, the filtering differed. Profiled with immunoSEQ multiplex PCR; TCRdb holds only in-frame clones, not every one. The V and J calls and clone size were taken over from that table, and D and trimming were inferred from the DNA. The data hold more than 2 million clones, with 90% to 97% observed a single time. This sample was taken from a study of shared clonotypes between healthy human individuals. Germline CDR1 reads SGHNT; CDR2 reads YYREEE (reference sequence). V dropped 4 bases and J dropped 0; count of bases not matched to a gene: 6. This CDR3 has 16 residues.

The sample consisted of naive CD4+ T cells sorted from blood. Subset given: CD45RA+ positively selected. The chain has TRBV5-4 and TRBJ2-7, with 11 bases lining up with TRBD2. The clonotype comes from a young man in good health. This chain's CDR3 is CASSRGLADLSYEQYF. The CDR3 nucleotides read TGTGCCAGCAGCCGGGGACTAGCGGACCTCTCCTACGAGCAGTACTTC.